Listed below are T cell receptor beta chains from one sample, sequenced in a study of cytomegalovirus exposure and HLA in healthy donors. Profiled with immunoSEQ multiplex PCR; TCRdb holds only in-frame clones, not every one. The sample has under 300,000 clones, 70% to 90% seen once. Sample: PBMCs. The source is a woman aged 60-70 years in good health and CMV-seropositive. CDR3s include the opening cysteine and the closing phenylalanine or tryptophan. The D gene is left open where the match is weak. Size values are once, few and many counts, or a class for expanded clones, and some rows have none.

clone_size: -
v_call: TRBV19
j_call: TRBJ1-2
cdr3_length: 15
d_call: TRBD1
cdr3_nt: TGTGCCAGTAGTCTTAACTCCTACAGGGGATCACTCTACACCTTC
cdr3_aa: CASSLNSYRGSLYTF

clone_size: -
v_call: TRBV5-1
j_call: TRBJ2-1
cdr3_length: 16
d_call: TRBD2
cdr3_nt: TGCGCCAGCAGCTGGGGGAACGCGGGAGACCCCGCTGAGCAGTTCTTC
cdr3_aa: CASSWGNAGDPAEQFF

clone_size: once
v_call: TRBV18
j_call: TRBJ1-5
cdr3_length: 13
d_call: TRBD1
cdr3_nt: TGTGCCAGCTCCCGGGACAGGAAACAGCCCCAGCATTTT
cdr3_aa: CASSRDRKQPQHF

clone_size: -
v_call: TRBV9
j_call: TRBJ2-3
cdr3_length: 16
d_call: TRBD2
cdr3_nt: TGTGCCAGCAGTTTAGCGGGCCTAACTCGCACAGATACGCAGTATTTT
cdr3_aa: CASSLAGLTRTDTQYF

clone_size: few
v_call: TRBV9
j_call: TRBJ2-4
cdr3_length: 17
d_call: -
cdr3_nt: TGTGCCAGCAGCGTAGCTGCCGGGGATCTAGCCAAAAACATTCAGTACTTC
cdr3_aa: CASSVAAGDLAKNIQYF

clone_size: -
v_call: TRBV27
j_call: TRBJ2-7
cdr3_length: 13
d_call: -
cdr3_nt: TGTGCCAGCAGTTTACGGGTTTCCTACGAGCAGTACTTC
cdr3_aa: CASSLRVSYEQYF

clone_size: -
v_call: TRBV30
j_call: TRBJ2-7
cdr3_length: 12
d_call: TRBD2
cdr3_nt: TGTGCCCTGACCCCGGGGGGGAACGAGCAGTACTTC
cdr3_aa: CALTPGGNEQYF

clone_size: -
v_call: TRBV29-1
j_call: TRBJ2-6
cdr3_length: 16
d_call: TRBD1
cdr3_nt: TGCAGCGTTAAGACAGGGCAGGCTGGTGGGGCCAACGTCCTGACTTTC
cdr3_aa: CSVKTGQAGGANVLTF

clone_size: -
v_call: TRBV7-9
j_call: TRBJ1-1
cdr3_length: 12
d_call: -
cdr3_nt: TGTTCCAGCAGCGAGGATCCTACTGAAGCTTTCTTT
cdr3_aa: CSSSEDPTEAFF

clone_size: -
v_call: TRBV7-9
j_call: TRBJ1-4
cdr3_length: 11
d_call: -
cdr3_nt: TGTGCCAGCAGTCTTAGTGAAAAACTGTTTTTT
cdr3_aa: CASSLSEKLFF

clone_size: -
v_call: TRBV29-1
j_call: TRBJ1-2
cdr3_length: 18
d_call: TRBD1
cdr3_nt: TGCAGCGTTGAAGATTTCGGGACAGGGAAGATCGCTAACTATGGCTACACCTTC
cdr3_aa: CSVEDFGTGKIANYGYTF

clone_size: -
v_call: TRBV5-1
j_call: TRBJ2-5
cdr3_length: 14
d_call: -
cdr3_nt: TGCGCCAGCAGCCCCCTGACACTCCAAGAGACCCAGTACTTC
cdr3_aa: CASSPLTLQETQYF

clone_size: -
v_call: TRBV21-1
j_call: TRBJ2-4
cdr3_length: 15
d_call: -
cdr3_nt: TGTGCCAGCAGCCCCTGGACAGGGGAAGAAAACATTCAGTACTTC
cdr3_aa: CASSPWTGEENIQYF

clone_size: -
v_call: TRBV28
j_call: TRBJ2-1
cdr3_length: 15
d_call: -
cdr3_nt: TGTGCCAGCAGTCCACCGACTAGCTCCTACAATGAGCAGTTCTTC
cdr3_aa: CASSPPTSSYNEQFF

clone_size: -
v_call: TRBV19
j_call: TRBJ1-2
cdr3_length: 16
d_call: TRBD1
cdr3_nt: TGTGCCAGTGTCCGGGACAGGGTATCCCCTAACTATGGCTACACCTTC
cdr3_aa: CASVRDRVSPNYGYTF

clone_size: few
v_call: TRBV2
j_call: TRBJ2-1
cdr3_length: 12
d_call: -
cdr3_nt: TGTGCCAGCAGTTCGGGACTTTATGAGCAGTTCTTC
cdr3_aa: CASSSGLYEQFF

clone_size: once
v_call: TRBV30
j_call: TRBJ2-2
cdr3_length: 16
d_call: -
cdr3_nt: TGTGCCTGGAGTGTTTGGGTAGCGGCGAACACCGGGGAGCTGTTTTTT
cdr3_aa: CAWSVWVAANTGELFF

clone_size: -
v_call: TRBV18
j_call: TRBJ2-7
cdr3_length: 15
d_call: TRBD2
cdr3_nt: TGTGCCAGCTCACCTAGCGGGGGTCCCTCCTACGAGCAGTACTTC
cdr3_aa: CASSPSGGPSYEQYF

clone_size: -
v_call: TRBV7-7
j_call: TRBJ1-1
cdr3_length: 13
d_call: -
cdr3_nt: TGTGCCAGCAGCCTAAACAGGGAAACTGAAGCTTTCTTT
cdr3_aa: CASSLNRETEAFF

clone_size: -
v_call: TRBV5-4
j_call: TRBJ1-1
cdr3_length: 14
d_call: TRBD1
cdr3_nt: TGTGCCAGCAGCTTAGGGACAGGGGACACTGAAGCTTTCTTT
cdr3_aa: CASSLGTGDTEAFF

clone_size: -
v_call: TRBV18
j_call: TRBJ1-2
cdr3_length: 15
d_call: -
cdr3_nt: TGTGCCAGCTCACCAGGTACAGGGAGAAGCTATGGCTACACCTTC
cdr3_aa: CASSPGTGRSYGYTF

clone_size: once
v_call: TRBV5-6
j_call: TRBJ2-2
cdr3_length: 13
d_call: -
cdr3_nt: TGTGCCAGCAGCTTGACAGGGCCCGGGGAGCTGTTTTTT
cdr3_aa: CASSLTGPGELFF

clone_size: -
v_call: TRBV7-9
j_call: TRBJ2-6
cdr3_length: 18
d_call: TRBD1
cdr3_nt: TGTGCCAGCAGCGCAAACAGGGGGCCCGGCTCTGGGGCCAACGTCCTGACTTTC
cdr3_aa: CASSANRGPGSGANVLTF

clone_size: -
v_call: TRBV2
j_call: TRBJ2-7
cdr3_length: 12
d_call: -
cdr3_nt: TGTGCCAGCAGCAGACAACTGTACGAGCAGTACTTC
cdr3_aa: CASSRQLYEQYF

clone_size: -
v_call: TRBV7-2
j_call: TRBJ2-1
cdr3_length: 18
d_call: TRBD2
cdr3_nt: TGTGCCAGCAGCTTAGCGAAGGGACTAGCGGGTTCGGTCAATGAGCAGTTCTTC
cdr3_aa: CASSLAKGLAGSVNEQFF

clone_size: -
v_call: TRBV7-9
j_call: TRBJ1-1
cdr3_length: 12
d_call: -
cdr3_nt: TGTGCCAGCAGCTCGGACACCACTGAAGCTTTCTTT
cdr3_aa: CASSSDTTEAFF

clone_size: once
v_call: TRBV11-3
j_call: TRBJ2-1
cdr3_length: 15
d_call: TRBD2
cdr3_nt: TGTGCCAGCAGCCTAAGGACTAGCGGGAGGGGTGAGCAGTTCTTC
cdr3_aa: CASSLRTSGRGEQFF

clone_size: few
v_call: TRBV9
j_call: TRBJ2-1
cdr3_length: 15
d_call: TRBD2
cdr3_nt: TGTGCCAGCAGCGTAGGAGGCGGGGGGTTTAATGAGCAGTTCTTC
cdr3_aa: CASSVGGGGFNEQFF

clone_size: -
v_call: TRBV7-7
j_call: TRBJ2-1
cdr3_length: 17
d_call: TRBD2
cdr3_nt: TGTGCCAGCAGCTTAGGGGCGGGAGGGCCGAAGGGCAATGAGCAGTTCTTC
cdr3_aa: CASSLGAGGPKGNEQFF

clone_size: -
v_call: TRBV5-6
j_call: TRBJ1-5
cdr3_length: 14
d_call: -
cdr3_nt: TGTGCCAGCAGCTTGGGACAGTTCAATCAGCCCCAGCATTTT
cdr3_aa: CASSLGQFNQPQHF

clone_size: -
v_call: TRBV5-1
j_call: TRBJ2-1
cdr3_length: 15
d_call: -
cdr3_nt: TGCGCCAGCAGCTTGGCAGGACAGCCTTACAATGAGCAGTTCTTC
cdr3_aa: CASSLAGQPYNEQFF

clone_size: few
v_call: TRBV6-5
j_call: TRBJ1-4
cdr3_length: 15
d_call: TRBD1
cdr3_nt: TGTGCCAGCAGCCTAGGGGGGACAGGGAGGGAAAAACTGTTTTTT
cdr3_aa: CASSLGGTGREKLFF

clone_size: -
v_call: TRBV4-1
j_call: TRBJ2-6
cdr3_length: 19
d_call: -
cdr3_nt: TGCGCCAGCAGCCAAGAGGGCGGGGGCTTAACCTCTGGGGCCAACGTCCTGACTTTC
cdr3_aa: CASSQEGGGLTSGANVLTF

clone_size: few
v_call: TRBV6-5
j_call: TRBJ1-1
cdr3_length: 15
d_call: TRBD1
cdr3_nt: TGTGCCAGCAGGCAACCGGGACAGGGGAACACTGAAGCTTTCTTT
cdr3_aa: CASRQPGQGNTEAFF

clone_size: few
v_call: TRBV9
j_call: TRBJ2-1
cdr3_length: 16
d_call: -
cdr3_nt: TGTGCCAGCAGCGTAGGTGTCTCCACTTCCTACAATGAGCAGTTCTTC
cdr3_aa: CASSVGVSTSYNEQFF

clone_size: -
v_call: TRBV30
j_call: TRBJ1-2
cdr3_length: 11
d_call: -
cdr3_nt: TGTGCCTGTCAACGGGGGGACGGCTACACCTTC
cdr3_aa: CACQRGDGYTF

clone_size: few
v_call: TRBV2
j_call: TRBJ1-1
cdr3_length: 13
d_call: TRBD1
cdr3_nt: TGTGCCAGCAGTTACAGGGGTGAAACTGAAGCTTTCTTT
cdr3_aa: CASSYRGETEAFF

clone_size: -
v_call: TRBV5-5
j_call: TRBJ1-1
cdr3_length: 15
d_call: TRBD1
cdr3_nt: TGTGCCAGCAGCTACCAGACAGGGGGAGCCACTGAAGCTTTCTTT
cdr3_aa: CASSYQTGGATEAFF

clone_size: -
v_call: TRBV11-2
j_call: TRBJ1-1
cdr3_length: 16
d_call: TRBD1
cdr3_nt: TGTGCCAGCAGCGTCGGGACAGGGGTATTAAACACTGAAGCTTTCTTT
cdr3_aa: CASSVGTGVLNTEAFF

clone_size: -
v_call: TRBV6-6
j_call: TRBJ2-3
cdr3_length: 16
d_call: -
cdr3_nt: TGTGCCACCTCACTATGGACACCTTCGAGTGCGGATACGCAGTATTTT
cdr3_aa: CATSLWTPSSADTQYF

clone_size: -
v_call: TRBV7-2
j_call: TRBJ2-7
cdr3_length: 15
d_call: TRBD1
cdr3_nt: TGTGCCAGCAGCTTAGTCAGACAGGGCTCCTACGAGCAGTACTTC
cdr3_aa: CASSLVRQGSYEQYF

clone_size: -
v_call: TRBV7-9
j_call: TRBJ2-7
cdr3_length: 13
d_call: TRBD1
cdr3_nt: TGTGCCAGCAGCTTCGACAGGGCCTACGAGCAGTACTTC
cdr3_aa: CASSFDRAYEQYF

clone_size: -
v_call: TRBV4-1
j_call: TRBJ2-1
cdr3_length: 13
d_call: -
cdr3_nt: TGCGCCAGCAGCCAAGAAGTAGCTCTTGAGCAGTTCTTC
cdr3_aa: CASSQEVALEQFF

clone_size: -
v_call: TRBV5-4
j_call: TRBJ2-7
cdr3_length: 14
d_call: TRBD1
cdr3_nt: TGTGCCAGCAGCTCAGGACAGGGGAGCGGCGAGCAGTACTTC
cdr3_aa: CASSSGQGSGEQYF

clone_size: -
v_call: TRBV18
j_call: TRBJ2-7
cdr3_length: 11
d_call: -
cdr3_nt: TGTGCCAGCTCACATACCTACGAGCAGTACTTC
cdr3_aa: CASSHTYEQYF

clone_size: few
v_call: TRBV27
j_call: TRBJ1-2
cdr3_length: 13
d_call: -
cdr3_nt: TGTGCCAGCAGTTTAGCAGGGGATCGTGGCTACACCTTC
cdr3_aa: CASSLAGDRGYTF

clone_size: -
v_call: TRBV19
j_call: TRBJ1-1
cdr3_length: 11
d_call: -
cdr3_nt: TGTGCCAGTACCAATTTCAGGGGTTGGGAGTTT
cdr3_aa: CASTNFRGWEF